The 6 T cell receptor beta chains listed next were all sequenced from one sample in a study of OX40 agonist ivuxolimab in advanced cancers. Only in-frame clones appear in the TCRdb table, and some are missing; sequencing was by immunoSEQ multiplex PCR. The profile shows some 68,000 clones, roughly 90% of them singletons. This specimen consisted of CD4+ or CD8+ T cells sorted from blood, obtained in a trial of the OX40 agonist ivuxolimab. The receptor set was obtained from an adult with an advanced solid tumor such as melanoma, head and neck, liver or kidney cancer.

CDR3 region: CASSSSGGATDTQYF. DNA of the CDR3: TGTGCCAGCTCCTCTAGCGGGGGGGCCACAGATACGCAGTATTTT. The V and J genes are TRBV18 and TRBJ2-3, with 12 positions matching TRBD2. The junction had 3 bases not matched to a gene; V was cut back by 6 bases and J by 2 bases. The CDR3 is 15 residues long. The germline CDR1 and CDR2 sequences are KGHSH and LQKENI.

This clone was recorded a few times. The rearrangement joins TRBV2 to TRBJ1-5; no definite D call. The CDR3 has 13 amino acids. Trimming pared 1 base from V and 0 bases from J, leaving 1 base between. CDR1 is SNHLY, CDR2 FYNNEI, per germline. The CDR3 coding sequence is TGTGCCAGCAGTGAAGGTAGCAATCAGCCCCAGCATTTT. This translates into CASSEGSNQPQHF.

The chain couples TRBV7-9 to TRBJ2-1, with D possibly being TRBD1 (5 bases). Between the trimmed V and J ends, which lost 3 bases and 0 bases, there was a span of 9 bases. In germline, CDR1 is SEHNR, CDR2 FQNEAQ (reference sequence). The CDR3 consists of 15 residues. The CDR3 loop is CASSLSRGSYNEQFF. CDR3 in DNA: TGTGCCAGCAGCTTGTCTAGGGGCTCCTACAATGAGCAGTTCTTC. Full variable domain (remainder filled in from reference TRBV7-9 and TRBJ2-1): DTGVSQNPRHKITKRGQNVTFRCDPISEHNRLYWYRQTLGQGPEFLTYFQNEAQLEKSRLLSDRFSAERPKGSFSTLEIQRTEQGDSAMYLCASSLSRGSYNEQFFGPGTRLTVL.

The rearrangement links TRBV14 to TRBJ1-2; maybe TRBD1 (6 bases). Germline loops: CDR1 SGHDN, CDR2 FVKESK. V lost 0 bases, J lost 4 bases, and 21 bases lay in between. The length of the CDR3 is 18 residues. The CDR3 coding sequence is TGTGCCAGCAGCCAAGATCGGGGGGCCAATAGTCGACCCTATGGCTACACCTTC. Translating gives CASSQDRGANSRPYGYTF.

The chain employs TRBV2 and TRBJ2-7; possibly TRBD1 for D (6 bases). The length of the CDR3 is 14 residues. V was clipped by 6 bases and J by 0 bases, with 12 bases between them. Germline loops: CDR1 SNHLY, CDR2 FYNNEI. CDR3 residues: CASRREQGSYEQYF. The CDR3 bases are TGTGCCAGCAGGAGGGAACAGGGCTCCTACGAGCAGTACTTC. Looking up the rest from reference TRBV2 and TRBJ2-7 gives the full variable domain: EPEVTQTPSHQVTQMGQEVILRCVPISNHLYFYWYRQILGQKVEFLVSFYNNEISEKSEIFDDQFSVERPDGSNFTLKIRSTKLEDSAMYFCASRREQGSYEQYFGPGTRLTVT.

The chain carries TRBV5-4 and TRBJ2-3; 8 bases line up with TRBD2. This CDR3 is built from 17 residues. Germline V gene data show CDR1 as SGHNT and CDR2 as YYREEE (reference sequence). The trim removed 4 bases at V and 0 bases at J, leaving 10 bases unmatched. The CDR3 bases are TGTGCCAGCAGCCCCTCGGGAGCGGGGGCTAGCACAGATACGCAGTATTTT. Protein product: CASSPSGAGASTDTQYF.